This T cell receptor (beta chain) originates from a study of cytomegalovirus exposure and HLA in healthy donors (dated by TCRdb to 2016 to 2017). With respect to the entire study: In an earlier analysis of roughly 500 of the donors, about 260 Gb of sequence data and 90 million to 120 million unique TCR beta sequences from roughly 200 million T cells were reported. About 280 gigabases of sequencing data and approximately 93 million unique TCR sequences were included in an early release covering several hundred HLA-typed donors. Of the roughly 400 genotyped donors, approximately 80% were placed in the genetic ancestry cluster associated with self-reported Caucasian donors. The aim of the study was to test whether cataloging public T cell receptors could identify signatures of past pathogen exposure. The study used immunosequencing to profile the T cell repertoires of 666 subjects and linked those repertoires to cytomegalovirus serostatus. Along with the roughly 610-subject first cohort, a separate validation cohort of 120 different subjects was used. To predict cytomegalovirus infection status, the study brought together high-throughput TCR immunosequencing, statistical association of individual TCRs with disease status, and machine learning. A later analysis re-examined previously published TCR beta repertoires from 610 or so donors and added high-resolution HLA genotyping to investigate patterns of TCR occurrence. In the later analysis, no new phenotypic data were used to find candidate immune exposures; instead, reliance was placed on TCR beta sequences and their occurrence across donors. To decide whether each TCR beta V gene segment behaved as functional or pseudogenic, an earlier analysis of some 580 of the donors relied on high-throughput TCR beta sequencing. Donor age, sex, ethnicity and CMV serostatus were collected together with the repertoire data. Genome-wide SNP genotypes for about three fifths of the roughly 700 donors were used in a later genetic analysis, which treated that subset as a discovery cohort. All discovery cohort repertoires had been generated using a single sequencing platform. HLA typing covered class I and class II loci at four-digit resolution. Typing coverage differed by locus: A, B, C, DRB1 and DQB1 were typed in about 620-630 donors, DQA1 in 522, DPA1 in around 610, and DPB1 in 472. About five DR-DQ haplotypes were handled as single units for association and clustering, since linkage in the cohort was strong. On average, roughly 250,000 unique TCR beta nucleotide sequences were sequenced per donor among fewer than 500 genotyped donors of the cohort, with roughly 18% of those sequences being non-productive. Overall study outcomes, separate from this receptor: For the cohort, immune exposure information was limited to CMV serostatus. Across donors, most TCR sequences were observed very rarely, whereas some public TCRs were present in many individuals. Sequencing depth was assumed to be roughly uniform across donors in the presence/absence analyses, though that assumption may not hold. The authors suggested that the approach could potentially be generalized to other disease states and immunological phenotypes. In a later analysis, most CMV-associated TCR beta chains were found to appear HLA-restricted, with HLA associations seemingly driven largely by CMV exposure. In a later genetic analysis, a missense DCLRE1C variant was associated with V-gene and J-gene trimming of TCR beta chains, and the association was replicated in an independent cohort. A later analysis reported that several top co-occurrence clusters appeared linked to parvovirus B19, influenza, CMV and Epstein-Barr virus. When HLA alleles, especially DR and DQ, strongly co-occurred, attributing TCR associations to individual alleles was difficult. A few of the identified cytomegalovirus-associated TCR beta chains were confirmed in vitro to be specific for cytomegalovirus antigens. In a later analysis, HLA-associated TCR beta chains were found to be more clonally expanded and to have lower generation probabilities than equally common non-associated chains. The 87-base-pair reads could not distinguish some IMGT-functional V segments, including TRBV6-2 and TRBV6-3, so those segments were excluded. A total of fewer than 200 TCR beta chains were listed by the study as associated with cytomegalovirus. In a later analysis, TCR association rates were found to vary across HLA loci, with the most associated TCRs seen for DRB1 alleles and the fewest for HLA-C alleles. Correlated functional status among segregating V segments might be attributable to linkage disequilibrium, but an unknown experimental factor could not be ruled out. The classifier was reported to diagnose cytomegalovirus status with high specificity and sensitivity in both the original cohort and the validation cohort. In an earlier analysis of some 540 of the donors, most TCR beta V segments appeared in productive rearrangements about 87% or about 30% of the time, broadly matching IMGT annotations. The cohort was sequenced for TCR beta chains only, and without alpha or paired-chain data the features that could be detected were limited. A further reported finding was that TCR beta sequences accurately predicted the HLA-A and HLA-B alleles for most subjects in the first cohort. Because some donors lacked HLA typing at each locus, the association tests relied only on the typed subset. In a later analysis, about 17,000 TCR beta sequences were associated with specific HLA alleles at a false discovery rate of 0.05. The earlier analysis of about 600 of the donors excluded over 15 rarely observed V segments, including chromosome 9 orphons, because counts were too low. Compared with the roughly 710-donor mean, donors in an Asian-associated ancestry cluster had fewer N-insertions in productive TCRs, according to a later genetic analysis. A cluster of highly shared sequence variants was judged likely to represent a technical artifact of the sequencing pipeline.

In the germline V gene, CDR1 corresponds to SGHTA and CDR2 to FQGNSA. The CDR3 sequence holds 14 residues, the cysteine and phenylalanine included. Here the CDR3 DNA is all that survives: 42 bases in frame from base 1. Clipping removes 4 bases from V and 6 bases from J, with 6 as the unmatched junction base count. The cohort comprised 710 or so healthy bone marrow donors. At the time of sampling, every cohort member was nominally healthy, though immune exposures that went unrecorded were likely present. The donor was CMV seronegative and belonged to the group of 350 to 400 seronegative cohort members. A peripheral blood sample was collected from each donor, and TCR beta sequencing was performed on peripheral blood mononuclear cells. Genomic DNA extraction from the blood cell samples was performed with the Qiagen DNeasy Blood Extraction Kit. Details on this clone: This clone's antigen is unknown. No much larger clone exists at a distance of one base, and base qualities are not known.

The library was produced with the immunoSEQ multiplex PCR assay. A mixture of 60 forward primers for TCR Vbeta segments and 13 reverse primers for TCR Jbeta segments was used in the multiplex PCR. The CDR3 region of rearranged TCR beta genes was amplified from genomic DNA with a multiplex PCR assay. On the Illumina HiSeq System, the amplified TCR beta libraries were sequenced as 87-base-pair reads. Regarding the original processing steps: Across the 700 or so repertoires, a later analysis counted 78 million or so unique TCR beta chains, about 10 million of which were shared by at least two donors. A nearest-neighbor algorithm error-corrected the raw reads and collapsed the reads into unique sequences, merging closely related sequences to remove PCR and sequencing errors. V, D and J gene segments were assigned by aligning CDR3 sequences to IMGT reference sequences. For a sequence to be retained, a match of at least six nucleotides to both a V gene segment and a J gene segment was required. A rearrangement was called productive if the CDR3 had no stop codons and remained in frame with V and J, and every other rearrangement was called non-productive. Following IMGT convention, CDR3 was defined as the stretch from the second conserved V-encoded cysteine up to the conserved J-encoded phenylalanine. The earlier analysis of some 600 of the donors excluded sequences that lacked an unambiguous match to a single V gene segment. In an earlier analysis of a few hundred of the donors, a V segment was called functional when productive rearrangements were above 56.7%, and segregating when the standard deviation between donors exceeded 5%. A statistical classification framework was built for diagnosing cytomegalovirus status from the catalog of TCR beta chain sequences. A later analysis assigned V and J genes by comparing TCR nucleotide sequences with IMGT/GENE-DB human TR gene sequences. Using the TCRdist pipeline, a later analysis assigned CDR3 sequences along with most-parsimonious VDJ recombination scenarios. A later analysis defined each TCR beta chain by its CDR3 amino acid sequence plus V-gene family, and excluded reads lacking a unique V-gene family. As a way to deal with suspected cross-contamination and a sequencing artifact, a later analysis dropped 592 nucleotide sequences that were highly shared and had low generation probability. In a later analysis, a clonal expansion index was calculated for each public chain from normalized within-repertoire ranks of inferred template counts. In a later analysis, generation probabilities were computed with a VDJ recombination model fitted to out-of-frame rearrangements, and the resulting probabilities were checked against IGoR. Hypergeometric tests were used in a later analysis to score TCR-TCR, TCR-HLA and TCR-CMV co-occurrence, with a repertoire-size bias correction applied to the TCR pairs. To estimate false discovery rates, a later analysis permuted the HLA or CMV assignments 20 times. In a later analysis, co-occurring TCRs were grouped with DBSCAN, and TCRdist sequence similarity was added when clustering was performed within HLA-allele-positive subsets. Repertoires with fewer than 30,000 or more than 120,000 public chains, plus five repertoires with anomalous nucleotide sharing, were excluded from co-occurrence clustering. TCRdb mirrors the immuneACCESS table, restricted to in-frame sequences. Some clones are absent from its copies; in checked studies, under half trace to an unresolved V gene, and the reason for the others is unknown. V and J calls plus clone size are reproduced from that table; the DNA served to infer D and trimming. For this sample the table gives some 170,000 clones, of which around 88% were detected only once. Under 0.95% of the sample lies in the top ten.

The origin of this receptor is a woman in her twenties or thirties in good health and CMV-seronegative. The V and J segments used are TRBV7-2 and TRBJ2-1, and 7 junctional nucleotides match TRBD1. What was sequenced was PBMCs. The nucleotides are TGTGCCAGCAGCTATGGACAGGTCTTCAATGAGCAGTTCTTC. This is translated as CASSYGQVFNEQFF.